Listed below are T cell receptor beta chains from one sample, sequenced in a study of shared clonotypes between healthy human individuals. Some clones are missing from TCRdb's copy, which holds only in-frame ones; the method was immunoSEQ multiplex PCR. The sample lists 2 million to 3 million clones, 93% occurring once. Sequenced sample: naive CD4+ T cells from PBMCs. These receptors came from a man aged 18 to 29 in good health. Some clones in this sample may be carry-over from other donors' samples. The CDR3 runs from the conserved cysteine through the conserved F or W. D genes are given only for firm matches.

16,NA,TRBV9,TRBJ1-1,TGTGCCAGCAGCGTAGGGACAGACTTTTTGAACACTGAAGCTTTCTTT,CASSVGTDFLNTEAFF
15,NA,TRBV7-9,TRBJ2-2,TGTGCCAGCAGCTTTAGACAGGTAGCATCCGGGGAGCTGTTTTTT,CASSFRQVASGELFF
19,TRBD1,TRBV7-9,TRBJ2-6,TGTGCCAGCGGGGTTCCCGGGACAGGGTCCTTCTCTGGGGCCAACGTCCTGACTTTC,CASGVPGTGSFSGANVLTF
17,TRBD2,TRBV5-4,TRBJ2-5,TGTGCCAGCAGCTTGGCAGCTAGCGGGAGAGGACAAGAGACCCAGTACTTC,CASSLAASGRGQETQYF
14,NA,TRBV5-1,TRBJ1-1,TGCGCCAGCAGCTTGGAGGCAGCCAACACTGAAGCTTTCTTT,CASSLEAANTEAFF
13,TRBD1,TRBV6-5,TRBJ2-7,TGTGCCAGTAGTGACAGGGGAGTAGGGGAGCAGTACTTC,CASSDRGVGEQYF
16,TRBD1,TRBV28,TRBJ2-7,TGTGCCAGCAGTTTAGTAGGACAGGTGCCCACCTACGAGCAGTACTTC,CASSLVGQVPTYEQYF
14,TRBD1,TRBV7-9,TRBJ2-7,TGTGCCAGCAGCCCGTGGACAGGGCTGGAAGAGCAGTACTTC,CASSPWTGLEEQYF
18,TRBD1,TRBV7-9,TRBJ2-6,TGTGCCAGCAGCTCCGGACAGGGAATTATCTCTGGGGCCAACGTCCTGACTTTC,CASSSGQGIISGANVLTF
16,NA,TRBV5-8,TRBJ1-5,TGTGCCAGCAGCTTATTTCCAGCTGCCTCGGTGACGGCCCAGCATTTT,CASSLFPAASVTAQHF
17,TRBD1,TRBV5-1,TRBJ1-2,TGCGCCAGCAGCGCTTACCCCCCGGGACAGGGGTTCGATGGCTACACCTTC,CASSAYPPGQGFDGYTF
16,NA,TRBV2,TRBJ2-2,TGTGCCAGCAGTGTGGAGATAGCTGCGAACACTGGGGAGCTGTTTTTT,CASSVEIAANTGELFF
14,TRBD1,TRBV10-2,TRBJ1-6,TGCGCCAGTTTCGGGACAGAAGCTCATTCACCCCTCCACTTT,CASFGTEAHSPLHF
12,NA,TRBV5-6,TRBJ1-2,TGTGCCAGCAGCTCCGGCTTCTATGGCTACACCTTC,CASSSGFYGYTF
14,NA,TRBV4-1,TRBJ2-2,TGCGCCAGCAGCCAAGATTTTCGGACCGGGGAGCTGTTTTTT,CASSQDFRTGELFF
15,NA,TRBV27,TRBJ2-3,TGTGCCAGCAGTTTAGTTTCGGGAGGCACAGATACGCAGTATTTT,CASSLVSGGTDTQYF
15,TRBD2,TRBV9,TRBJ2-1,TGTGCCAGCAGCTTAATAGCGGGAGGGGGAGCTGAGCAGTTCTTC,CASSLIAGGGAEQFF
15,TRBD1,TRBV30,TRBJ1-5,TGTGCCTGGAGTAGGCGGGGACAGAACAATCAGCCCCAGCATTTT,CAWSRRGQNNQPQHF
11,NA,TRBV20-1,TRBJ2-1,TGCAGTGCTCCGTTCTACAATGAGCAGTTCTTC,CSAPFYNEQFF
15,TRBD2,TRBV27,TRBJ2-5,TGTGCCAGCAAACTAGCGGGAGAAGTGGAAGAGACCCAGTACTTC,CASKLAGEVEETQYF
14,NA,TRBV19,TRBJ1-3,TGTGCCAGTAGTAATGCACAGAGGGGAAACACCATATATTTT,CASSNAQRGNTIYF
15,NA,TRBV11-2,TRBJ2-5,TGTGCCAGCAGCTTGGGGGCCGAGGTTGGAGAGACCCAGTACTTC,CASSLGAEVGETQYF
16,NA,TRBV18,TRBJ2-7,TGTGCCAGCTCACTCGGGGTAGGGACCGGACCCTACGAGCAGTACTTC,CASSLGVGTGPYEQYF
15,NA,TRBV19,TRBJ2-3,TGTGCCAGTAGTATATACCAGGCAGCCACAGATACGCAGTATTTT,CASSIYQAATDTQYF
14,TRBD1,TRBV7-2,TRBJ1-5,TGTGCCAGCAGCTTAAGAGGGGGCCCTCAGCCCCAGCATTTT,CASSLRGGPQPQHF
15,NA,TRBV6-1,TRBJ1-5,TGTGCCAGCAGTGGATCAATGGCGGGCAATCAGCCCCAGCATTTT,CASSGSMAGNQPQHF
11,NA,TRBV2,TRBJ1-3,TGTGCCAGCAGTGGTCAGTACACCATATATTTT,CASSGQYTIYF
15,NA,TRBV11-2,TRBJ1-2,TGTGCCAGCAGCTCCTACCCAGGGGCCCTCTATGGCTACACCTTC,CASSSYPGALYGYTF
15,NA,TRBV9,TRBJ2-1,TGTGCCAGCAGCGTGGCCGGGATGTCGTACAATGAGCAGTTCTTC,CASSVAGMSYNEQFF
13,NA,TRBV9,TRBJ2-5,TGTGCCAGCAGCGGCGGGACTTTGGAGACCCAGTACTTC,CASSGGTLETQYF
13,NA,TRBV5-1,TRBJ2-2,TGCGCCAGCAGCCCAGAGAACACCGGGGAGCTGTTTTTT,CASSPENTGELFF